Presented here are 18 T cell receptor beta chains from one specimen sequenced in a study of a mutant IDH1 vaccine in newly diagnosed glioma. No antigen has been identified for these receptors. Time point denoted: week 11, during vaccination. Vaccination used 300 ug of mutant IDH1 20-mer peptide per dose, with topical imiquimod. The data were produced by immunoSEQ multiplex PCR, yet TCRdb's version contains in-frame clones alone and is incomplete. The sample yields 60,000 or so clones, 75% to 90% seen once. The sample was PBMCs, taken from a glioma patient whose treatment included an IDH1 peptide vaccine. The receptors were sampled from a man aged 35 to 55 with glioma.

The V call is TRBV14, the J call TRBJ2-5, with unresolved D. Germline V gene sequence: CDR1 SGHDN, CDR2 FVKESK. Trimming removed 4 bases from V and 5 bases from J, with 14 bases in between. The CDR3 totals 14 residues. The CDR3, as DNA: TGTGCCAGCAGCCTCACTACCCTCGGGGAGACCCAGTACTTC. This codes for CASSLTTLGETQYF.

The J gene is TRBJ2-1, the V gene TRBV20-1, with 7 positions matching TRBD2. The germline V gene encodes CDR1 DFQATT and CDR2 SNEGSKA (reference sequence). The CDR3 contains 11 residues. The J segment lost 6 bases and the V segment lost 6 bases, leaving 2 bases of the junction unmatched. CDR3 DNA sequence: TGCAGTGCGAGGACTAGCAATGAGCAGTTCTTC. Protein product: CSARTSNEQFF.

V usage is TRBV10-3 and J usage is TRBJ2-7; D not resolved. Trimming left V 4 bases short and J 4 bases short, with 8 bases between. From germline, CDR1 is ENHRY and CDR2 SYGVKD. The CDR3 is 12 residues long. The CDR3 sequence is CAISVLGYEQYF. In DNA, the CDR3 is TGTGCCATCAGTGTTCTGGGATACGAGCAGTACTTC.

The rearrangement links TRBV5-6 to TRBJ2-3, with D perhaps TRBD1 (6 bases). V gave up 4 bases and J gave up 1 base, with 16 bases separating them. The CDR3 has 16 amino acids. Germline V gene lookup returns CDR1 SGHDT and CDR2 YYEEEE. CDR3 amino acids: CASSLLQGLRTDTQYF. In nucleotides, the CDR3 is TGTGCCAGCAGCCTCCTACAGGGTCTTCGCACAGATACGCAGTATTTT.

The V call is TRBV15, the J call TRBJ2-7; 9 bases align to TRBD1. Trimming at V came to 0 bases and at J to 7 bases, leaving 16 bases not matched to a gene. The CDR3 sequence is 18 residues long. Germline V gene sequence: CDR1 LNHNV, CDR2 YYDKDF (reference sequence). The CDR3 coding sequence is TGTGCCACCAGCAGAGAGTCCAACACGGGGACAGGGTCGAGAGAGCAGTACTTC. It translates to CATSRESNTGTGSREQYF. Combining the CDR3 with reference TRBV15 and TRBJ2-7 gives the whole variable domain DAMVIQNPRYQVTQFGKPVTLSCSQTLNHNVMYWYQQKSSQAPKLLFHYYDKDFNNEADTPDNFQSRRPNTSFCFLDIRSPGLGDTAMYLCATSRESNTGTGSREQYFGPGTRLTVT.

V usage is TRBV19 and J usage is TRBJ2-2; 8 bases align to TRBD2. Germline CDR1 LNHDA, CDR2 SQIVND (reference sequence). CDR3 size: 15 residues. Trimming took 10 bases from V and 4 from J; bases not matched to a gene: 11. CDR3 sequence (DNA): TGTGCCACGGAGGAAGCGGGAGTAGGCACCGGGGAGCTGTTTTTT. Translated, it gives CATEEAGVGTGELFF.

The V call is TRBV5-1, the J call TRBJ2-3, with 10 positions matching TRBD2. Germline values: CDR1 SGHRS, CDR2 YFSETQ. CDR3 size: 13 residues. After removal of 7 bases from V and 3 bases from J, the junction contained 2 bases not matched to a gene. The CDR3 region is CASRAGGTDTQYF. The CDR3 nucleotides read TGCGCCAGCCGAGCGGGGGGGACAGATACGCAGTATTTT.

V and J are TRBV28 and TRBJ2-5; D is ambiguous. The germline V and J ends were trimmed by 3 bases and 4 bases, with 15 bases remaining between them. This CDR3 has 15 residues. The germline gives CDR1 MDHEN, CDR2 SYDVKM. In DNA form, the CDR3 reads TGTGCCAGCAGTTTGGACGTAGCTGGAAGAGAGACCCAGTACTTC. Translated: CASSLDVAGRETQYF. Variable domain in full (rest from reference TRBV28 and TRBJ2-5): DVKVTQSSRYLVKRTGEKVFLECVQDMDHENMFWYRQDPGLGLRLIYFSYDVKMKEKGDIPEGYSVSREKKERFSLILESASTNQTSMYLCASSLDVAGRETQYFGPGTRLLVL.

This chain links TRBV6-6 with TRBJ1-1; 8 bases are shared with TRBD1. The CDR3 length is 13 residues. Per germline, CDR1 MNHNY and CDR2 SVGAGI (reference sequence). The junction had 1 base not matched to a gene; V was cut back by 6 bases and J by 1 base. DNA of the CDR3: TGTGCCAGCAGAGGGACAGGGAACACTGAAGCTTTCTTT. Protein: CASRGTGNTEAFF.

V usage is TRBV11-2 and J usage is TRBJ2-2, with 7 bases matching TRBD1. Germline assignment: CDR1 SGHAT and CDR2 FQNNGV. The CDR3 is 15 amino acids. The trim removed 5 bases at V and 6 bases at J, leaving 9 bases unmatched. The CDR3 nucleotides are TGTGCCAGCAGCCGTTTACAGGGGAAAGCCGGGGAGCTGTTTTTT. It yields the protein CASSRLQGKAGELFF.

The CDR3 here is CASSTTAGNEKLFF. CDR3 DNA sequence: TGTGCCAGCAGCACGACAGCGGGGAATGAAAAACTGTTTTTT. The chain carries TRBV5-4 and TRBJ1-4; maybe TRBD1 (5 bases). The CDR3 covers 14 residues. The germline V gene has CDR1 SGHNT and CDR2 YYREEE (reference sequence). Trimming removed 4 bases at V and 5 bases at J, with 12 bases between.

This clone was found once. V usage is TRBV7-8 and J usage is TRBJ2-5; D is perhaps TRBD1 (5 bases). The V end was cut by 1 base, the J end by 6 bases, with 12 bases between. Germline assignment: CDR1 SGHVS and CDR2 FQNEAQ. This CDR3 contains 14 residues. The CDR3, as DNA: TGTGCCAGCAGCTTAGGTCAGGGTCGGCAGACCCAGTACTTC. Residues: CASSLGQGRQTQYF.

CDR3 sequence: CASRLAGDADTQYF. CDR3 in DNA: TGTGCCAGCAGACTAGCGGGAGACGCAGATACGCAGTATTTT. The rearrangement links TRBV4-2 to TRBJ2-3; 11 positions agree with TRBD2. Trimming took 6 bases from V and 4 from J; bases not matched to a gene: 3. The V gene's germline CDR1 is LGHNA and CDR2 YNFKEQ. The CDR3 is made up of 14 amino acids.

This clone was observed once. The rearrangement uses TRBV7-9 and TRBJ2-2; TRBD1 might be the D (5 bases). V lost 11 bases, J lost 6 bases, and 19 bases lay in between. The CDR3 loop spans 14 amino acids. Germline assignment: CDR1 SEHNR and CDR2 FQNEAQ (reference sequence). The CDR3 region has the DNA TGTGCCGCCCAGCTCAGGATGGGGCCCGGGGAGCTGTTTTTT. Translating it yields CAAQLRMGPGELFF. The full variable domain, its missing parts supplied by reference TRBV7-9 and TRBJ2-2, is DTGVSQNPRHKITKRGQNVTFRCDPISEHNRLYWYRQTLGQGPEFLTYFQNEAQLEKSRLLSDRFSAERPKGSFSTLEIQRTEQGDSAMYLCAAQLRMGPGELFFGEGSRLTVL.

This sequence joins TRBV19 and TRBJ1-1; 9 bases map to TRBD1. The J segment lost 10 bases and the V segment lost 5 bases, leaving 14 bases of the junction unmatched. The CDR3 runs to 15 residues. Germline values: CDR1 LNHDA, CDR2 SQIVND (reference sequence). CDR3 sequence (DNA): TGTGCCAGTAGTGCCCAGGACAGGGGACCCTCGGGAGCTTTCTTT. Encoded protein: CASSAQDRGPSGAFF.

The chain links TRBV28 to TRBJ1-2, with 8 bases matching TRBD1. The V segment lost 4 bases and the J segment 8 bases; nucleotides outside the gene matches: 6. Germline V CDR1 and CDR2: MDHEN, SYDVKM. The CDR3 runs 13 residues. CDR3 nucleotide sequence: TGTGCCAGCAGTTCCCGACAGGGGAACGGCTACACCTTC. The encoded protein is CASSSRQGNGYTF.

There are a few counts of this clone. CDR3 nucleotide sequence: TGTGCCAGCAGGTATGGGGGGGAAGATGGCTACACCTTC. The encoded protein is CASRYGGEDGYTF. This chain uses TRBV6-1 with TRBJ1-2; D is possibly TRBD1 (5 bases). Germline assignment: CDR1 MNHNS and CDR2 SASEGT. With 6 bases removed from V and 6 bases from J, the gap between germline ends came to 14 bases. The CDR3 contains 13 residues.

The J gene is TRBJ2-1, the V gene TRBV5-3; 8 bases align to TRBD1. TRBV5-3 is an ORF for which the function is uncertain. The CDR3 runs 21 residues. Trimming at V came to 0 bases and at J to 12 bases, leaving 29 bases not matched to a gene. The chain's CDR3 is CARSLAEKGDRTPFWVTGQFF. CDR3 coding DNA: TGTGCCAGAAGCTTGGCGGAGAAGGGGGACAGGACACCCTTTTGGGTAACGGGGCAGTTCTTC.